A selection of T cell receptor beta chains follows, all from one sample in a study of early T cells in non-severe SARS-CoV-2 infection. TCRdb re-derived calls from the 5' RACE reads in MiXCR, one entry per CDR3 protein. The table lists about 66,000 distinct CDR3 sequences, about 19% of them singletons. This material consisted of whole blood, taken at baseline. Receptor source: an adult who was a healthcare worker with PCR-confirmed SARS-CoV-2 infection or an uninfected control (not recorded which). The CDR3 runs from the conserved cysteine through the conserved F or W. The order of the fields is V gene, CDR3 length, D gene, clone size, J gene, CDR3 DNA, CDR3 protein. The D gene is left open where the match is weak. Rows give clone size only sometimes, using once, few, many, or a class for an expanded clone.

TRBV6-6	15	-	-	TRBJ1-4	TGTGCCAGCAGTTATGTGGGGGCGGGTGATGAAAAACTGTTTTTT	CASSYVGAGDEKLFF
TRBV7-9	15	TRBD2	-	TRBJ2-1	TGTGCCAGCAGCTTATCTAGCGGGGGTCCCAATGAGCAGTTCTTC	CASSLSSGGPNEQFF
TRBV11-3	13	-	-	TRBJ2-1	TGTGCCAGCAGCTCAAGAGGGGGATATGAGCAGTTCTTC	CASSSRGGYEQFF
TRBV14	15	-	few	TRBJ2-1	TGTGCCAGCAGCCAAGACCCGTTCCTAACGGGGGAGCAGTTCTTC	CASSQDPFLTGEQFF
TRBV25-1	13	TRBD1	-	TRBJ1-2	TGTGCCAGCAGTGGGGGGACAGTCTATGGCTACACCTTC	CASSGGTVYGYTF
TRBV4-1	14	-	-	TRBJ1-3	TGCGCCAGCAGGGACCGGGACTCTGGAAACACCATATATTTT	CASRDRDSGNTIYF
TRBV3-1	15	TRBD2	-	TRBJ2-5	TGTGCCAGCAGCCAGATCCGACTAGCCCGAGAGACCCAGTACTTC	CASSQIRLARETQYF
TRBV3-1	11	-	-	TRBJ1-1	TGTGCCAGCAGCCAAGGTGAGAGGGCTTTCTTT	CASSQGERAFF
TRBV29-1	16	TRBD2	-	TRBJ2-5	TGCAGCGTTGAATTGGTTAGCGGGACCTTCCAAGAGACCCAGTACTTC	CSVELVSGTFQETQYF
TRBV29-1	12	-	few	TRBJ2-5	TGCAGCGTTGATGGGGGGAAAGAGACCCAGTACTTC	CSVDGGKETQYF
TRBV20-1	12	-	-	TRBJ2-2	TGCAGTGCTAGGGCCAACACCGGGGAGCTGTTTTTT	CSARANTGELFF
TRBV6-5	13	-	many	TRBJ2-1	TGTGCCAGCCAGCGGAAGAGGGCGGATGAGCAGTTCTTC	CASQRKRADEQFF
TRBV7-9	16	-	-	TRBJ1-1	TGTGCCAGCAGCTTCCCTTTGAAGATAGGCGACACTGAAGCTTTCTTT	CASSFPLKIGDTEAFF
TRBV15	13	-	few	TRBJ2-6	TGTGCCACCAGCGTGGTGGGGGCCAACGTCCTGACTTTC	CATSVVGANVLTF
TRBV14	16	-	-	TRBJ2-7	TGTGCCAGCAGCCAAAGTGGGGTTTACAGGGACTACGAGCAGTACTTC	CASSQSGVYRDYEQYF
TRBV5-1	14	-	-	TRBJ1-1	TGCGCCAGCTGCGAAGGGGCCCCGAACACTGAAGCTTTCTTT	CASCEGAPNTEAFF
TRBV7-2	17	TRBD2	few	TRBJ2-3	TGTGCCAGCAAACGACTAGCGGGGGGGCCTGGCACAGATACGCAGTATTTT	CASKRLAGGPGTDTQYF
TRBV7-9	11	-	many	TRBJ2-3	TGTGCCAGCAGCTACGAAGATACGCAGTATTTT	CASSYEDTQYF
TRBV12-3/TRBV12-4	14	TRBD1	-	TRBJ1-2	TGTGCCAGCAGCACCGGGACAGGGTGGTATGGCTACACCTTC	CASSTGTGWYGYTF
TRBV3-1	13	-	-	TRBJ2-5	TGTGCCAGCAGTAGCCAGGGGCAAGAGACCCAGTACTTC	CASSSQGQETQYF
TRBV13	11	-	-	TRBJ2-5	TGTGCCAGCAGCGCCGACGAGACCCAGTACTTC	CASSADETQYF
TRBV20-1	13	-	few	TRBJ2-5	TGCAGTGCGACGCAGGGGATACAAGAGACCCAGTACTTC	CSATQGIQETQYF
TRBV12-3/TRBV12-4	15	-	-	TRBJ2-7	-	CASSSSLRGAYEQYF
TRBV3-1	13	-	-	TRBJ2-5	TGTGCCAGCAGCCGGGACTTCCAAGAGACCCAGTACTTC	CASSRDFQETQYF
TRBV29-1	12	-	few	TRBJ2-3	TGCAGCCATCTTGTGGGGGCCGATACGCAGTATTTT	CSHLVGADTQYF
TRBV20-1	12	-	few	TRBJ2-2	TGCAGTGCTACTAGGGACACCGGGGAGCTGTTTTTT	CSATRDTGELFF
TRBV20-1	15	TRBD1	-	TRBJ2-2	TGCAGTGCTAGGAAGGGACAGGGGAGCACCGGGGAGCTGTTTTTT	CSARKGQGSTGELFF
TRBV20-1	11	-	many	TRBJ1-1	TGCAGTGCTAGCGAAGGGGCTGAAGCTTTCTTT	CSASEGAEAFF
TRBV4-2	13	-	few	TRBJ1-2	TGTGCCAGCAGCCAGGAGGCCCAGCGGGGCTACACCTTC	CASSQEAQRGYTF
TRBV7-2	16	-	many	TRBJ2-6	TGTGCCAGCAGCTTAATCCGACTCTCTGGGGCCAACGTCCTGACTTTC	CASSLIRLSGANVLTF
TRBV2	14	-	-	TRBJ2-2	TGTGCCAGCAGGTCCTTTAAATTGGTCGGGGAGCTGTTTTTT	CASRSFKLVGELFF
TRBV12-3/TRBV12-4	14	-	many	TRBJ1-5	TGTGCCAGCAGTCCGGGACCGAACAATCAGCCCCAGCATTTT	CASSPGPNNQPQHF
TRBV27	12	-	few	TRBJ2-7	TGTGCCAGCAGTCGGGCAGGTAGAGAGCAGTACTTC	CASSRAGREQYF
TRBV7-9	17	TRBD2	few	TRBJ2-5	TGTGCCAGCAGCTCCGCACTAGCGGGGGGGACAATGGAGACCCAGTACTTC	CASSSALAGGTMETQYF
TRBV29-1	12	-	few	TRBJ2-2	TGCAGCGGTCGAAGGCACACCGGGGAGCTGTTTTTT	CSGRRHTGELFF
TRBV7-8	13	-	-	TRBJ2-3	TGTGCCAGCAGCTCCCTCTCTTACGATACGCAGTATTTT	CASSSLSYDTQYF
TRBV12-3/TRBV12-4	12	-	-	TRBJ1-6	TGTGCCAGCAGTTTCCCGGGTTCACCCCTCCACTTT	CASSFPGSPLHF
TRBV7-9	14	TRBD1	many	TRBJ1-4	TGTGCCAGCAGCTTTGGGACAGGGGGCGAAAAACTGTTTTTT	CASSFGTGGEKLFF
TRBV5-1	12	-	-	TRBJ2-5	TGCGCCAGCAGCTTGTACCAAGAGACCCAGTACTTC	CASSLYQETQYF
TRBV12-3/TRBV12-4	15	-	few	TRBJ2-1	TGTGCCAGCAGACTTAGGGGGGGGGCTGAGGGTGAGCAGTTCTTC	CASRLRGGAEGEQFF
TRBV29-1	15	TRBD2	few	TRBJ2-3	TGCAGCGTCCGAAATAGCGGGGGCGGCACAGATACGCAGTATTTT	CSVRNSGGGTDTQYF
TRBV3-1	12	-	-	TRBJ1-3	TGTGCCAGCAGCCTCCCCGGAAACACCATATATTTT	CASSLPGNTIYF
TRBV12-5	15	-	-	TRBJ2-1	TGTGCTAGTGGTTGGGCAGGGAAGATTCGCAATGAGCAGTTCTTC	CASGWAGKIRNEQFF
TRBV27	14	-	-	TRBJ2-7	TGTGCCAGCAGTGCCCTGGTTCCTGTCTACGAGCAGTACTTC	CASSALVPVYEQYF
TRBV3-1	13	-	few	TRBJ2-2	TGTGCCAGCAGCCAATCCTTAACCGGGGAGCTGTTTTTT	CASSQSLTGELFF
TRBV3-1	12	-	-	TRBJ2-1	TGTGCCAGCAGCCAAGAGATCGGTGAGCAGTTCTTC	CASSQEIGEQFF
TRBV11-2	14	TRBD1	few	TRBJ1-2	TGTGCCAGCAGCCCACGGACAGGGGTCTATGGCTACACCTTC	CASSPRTGVYGYTF
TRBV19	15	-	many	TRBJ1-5	TGTGCCAGTAGTATGATGGGCGGGCGGGGACAGCCCCAGCATTTT	CASSMMGGRGQPQHF
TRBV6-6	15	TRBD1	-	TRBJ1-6	TGTGCCAGCAGTTACACCGGGACAGGGGAATTCACCCTCCACTTT	CASSYTGTGEFTLHF
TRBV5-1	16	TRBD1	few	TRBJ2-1	TGCGCCAGCAGCTTGTCCGCAGGGGGCGCTTACAATGAGCAGTTCTTC	CASSLSAGGAYNEQFF
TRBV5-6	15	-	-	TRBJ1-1	TGTGCCAGCAGCGAAAGCGTTCGGGGACGTACTGAAGCTTTCTTT	CASSESVRGRTEAFF
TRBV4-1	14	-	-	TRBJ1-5	TGCGCCAGCAGCCAAGATGGGGGTGAACGGCCCCAGCATTTT	CASSQDGGERPQHF
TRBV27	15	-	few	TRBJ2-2	TGTGCCAGCAAACTAACCTCTCCGGGCACCGGGGAGCTGTTTTTT	CASKLTSPGTGELFF
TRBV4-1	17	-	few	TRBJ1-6	TGCGCCAGCAGCCAAGAACCGCGACTCTCCTATAATTCACCCCTCCACTTT	CASSQEPRLSYNSPLHF